Given below is one TCR beta chain in context. Its antigen is unknown. These data are taken from a study of chemoradiotherapy in HPV16-positive cancers. The study's findings and limits: HPV-responsive T-cell expansion during chemoradiotherapy was linked to improved recurrence-free survival in HPV16-positive patients.

The method was immunoSEQ multiplex PCR; TCRdb's version includes in-frame clones alone and lacks a portion of them. This table has 20,000 to 25,000 clones, approximately 95% appearing once. V lost 5 bases, J lost 8 bases, and 15 bases lay in between. There are 13 residues in the CDR3. The V gene's germline CDR1 is MNHNY and CDR2 SVGAGI (reference sequence). The clonotype was recovered from a human donor with HPV-associated anogenital cancer. The specimen was collected from a patient who underwent chemoradiotherapy. The V and J genes are TRBV6-6 and TRBJ1-2; possibly TRBD1 for D (6 bases). The CDR3 DNA reads TGTGCCAGCAGTAACAGGGATCGTCAGGGCTACACCTTC. Encoded protein: CASSNRDRQGYTF.